The 19 T cell receptor beta chains below come from one sample, sequenced in a study of cytomegalovirus exposure and HLA in healthy donors. Using immunoSEQ multiplex PCR, the repertoire was profiled, and TCRdb retains in-frame clones only, with some absent. The table includes 68,000 or so clones, about 89% detected once. The specimen was PBMCs. These TCRs come from a man aged 18 to 30 in good health and CMV-seronegative.

The chain carries TRBV7-3 and TRBJ2-1; 8 bases match TRBD2. Per the germline V gene, CDR1 is SGHTA and CDR2 is FQGTGA. With V trimmed by 5 bases and J by 10 bases, 7 bases remained unmatched. This CDR3 is 13 amino acids long. CDR3 amino acids: CASSLREGGEQFF. DNA of the CDR3: TGTGCCAGCAGCCTACGGGAGGGCGGCGAGCAGTTCTTC.

The chain has TRBV9 and TRBJ1-1, with 8 bases matching TRBD1. Germline CDR1 reads SGDLS; CDR2 reads YYNGEE. V lost 0 bases, J lost 5 bases, and 6 bases stayed unmatched. The CDR3 has 15 residues. CDR3 protein: CASSVVGDRSTEAFF. The CDR3 coding sequence is TGTGCCAGCAGCGTAGTGGGGGACAGGTCTACTGAAGCTTTCTTT. The variable domain in full, completed from reference TRBV9 and TRBJ1-1, reads DSGVTQTPKHLITATGQRVTLRCSPRSGDLSVYWYQQSLDQGLQFLIQYYNGEERAKGNILERFSAQQFPDLHSELNLSSLELGDSALYFCASSVVGDRSTEAFFGQGTRLTVV.

This chain joins TRBV30 and TRBJ1-5, with 7 nucleotides matching TRBD1. Germline lookup yields CDR1 GTSNPN and CDR2 SVGIG (reference sequence). With V trimmed by 5 bases and J by 3 bases, 7 bases remained unmatched. The CDR3 extends over 14 amino acids. CDR3 region: CAWVRTGYNQPQHF. The CDR3 nucleotides are TGTGCCTGGGTCCGGACAGGTTACAATCAGCCCCAGCATTTT.

The chain joins TRBV7-2 to TRBJ2-7, with D tentatively TRBD2 (5 bases). From germline, CDR1 is SGHTA and CDR2 FQGNSA. V gave up 5 bases and J gave up 3 bases, with 11 bases separating them. The CDR3 sequence is 13 residues long. The CDR3: CASSRSEGYEQYF. The CDR3, as DNA: TGTGCCAGCAGCCGTTCCGAGGGCTACGAGCAGTACTTC.

J is TRBJ2-5 and V is TRBV28, with D maybe TRBD1 (6 bases). Germline CDR1 MDHEN, CDR2 SYDVKM. The CDR3 contains 15 residues. V lost 5 bases to trimming and J lost 2 bases, with 15 bases between them. The CDR3 region is CASSRTRTAQETQYF. In DNA form, the CDR3 reads TGTGCCAGCAGTCGAACCCGGACAGCACAAGAGACCCAGTACTTC.

V and J are TRBV7-2 and TRBJ1-2; 10 bases fit TRBD1. CDR1 and CDR2 (germline): SGHTA, FQGNSA. The CDR3 totals 13 residues. With V trimmed by 2 bases and J by 8 bases, 2 bases remained unmatched. The CDR3 DNA follows: TGTGCCAGCAGCTTAAGACAGGGGGCAGGCTACACCTTC. Translating gives CASSLRQGAGYTF. Full variable domain (rest looked up from reference TRBV7-2 and TRBJ1-2): GAGVSQSPSNKVTEKGKDVELRCDPISGHTALYWYRQSLGQGLEFLIYFQGNSAPDKSGLPSDRFSAERTGGSVSTLTIQRTQQEDSAVYLCASSLRQGAGYTFGSGTRLTVV.

This rearrangement joins TRBV5-1 to TRBJ2-3; D not certain. The germline gives CDR1 SGHRS, CDR2 YFSETQ. The CDR3 contains 15 residues. Trimming pared 0 bases from V and 2 bases from J, leaving 10 bases between. CDR3 residues: CASSLVESTTDTQYF. CDR3 in DNA: TGCGCCAGCAGCTTGGTCGAGAGCACCACAGATACGCAGTATTTT.

This sequence joins TRBV19 and TRBJ1-5; D gene unclear. Germline loops: CDR1 LNHDA, CDR2 SQIVND (reference sequence). The V and J ends lost 5 bases and 0 bases respectively, with 11 bases between them. The CDR3 runs to 15 residues. The chain's CDR3 is CASSSRLNSNQPQHF. The CDR3 DNA is TGTGCCAGTAGTTCACGACTTAATAGCAATCAGCCCCAGCATTTT.

In its sample, this clone was seen once. The chain couples TRBV6-4 to TRBJ2-3, with D possibly being TRBD1 (5 bases). V was trimmed by 6 bases and J by 3 bases, leaving 16 bases between them. This CDR3 has 15 residues. The germline CDR1 and CDR2 sequences are MRHNA and SNTAGT. CDR3 coding DNA: TGTGCCAGCAGGGAAGATGGACATCTAACAGATACGCAGTATTTT. Amino acid sequence: CASREDGHLTDTQYF.

This chain links TRBV19 with TRBJ2-7; 7 bases align to TRBD1. CDR1 is LNHDA, CDR2 SQIVND, per germline (reference sequence). V lost 9 bases and J lost 6; bases outside the gene matches: 11. CDR3 size: 13 residues. The CDR3 DNA is TGTGCCAGCTCGGACAGGTTCGGTGGCGAGCAGTACTTC. It encodes CASSDRFGGEQYF.

The V gene is TRBV5-5, the J gene TRBJ1-1; unclear D gene. Germline CDR1 reads SGHKS; CDR2 reads YYEKEE (reference sequence). V was cut by 2 bases and J by 0 bases, with 17 bases left in between. CDR3 length: 17 residues. The DNA for the CDR3 is TGTGCCAGCAGCTTAGAACACACTCTCAGGATGAACACTGAAGCTTTCTTT. It is translated as CASSLEHTLRMNTEAFF. The full variable domain, with the rest looked up from reference TRBV5-5 and TRBJ1-1, is DAGVTQSPTHLIKTRGQQVTLRCSPISGHKSVSWYQQVLGQGPQFIFQYYEKEERGRGNFPDRFSARQFPNYSSELNVNALLLGDSALYLCASSLEHTLRMNTEAFFGQGTRLTVV.

The chain employs TRBV7-3 and TRBJ1-2, with D unclear. The germline V gene has CDR1 SGHTA and CDR2 FQGTGA. V was shortened by 5 bases and J by 0 bases, with 7 bases between the two germline ends. The CDR3 is 13 amino acids. CDR3 nucleotides: TGTGCCAGCAGCCCAGAACCTAACTATGGCTACACCTTC. Encoded protein: CASSPEPNYGYTF.

To note about this clone: The same CDR3 arises from other DNA sequences in this sample as well. This sequence joins TRBV27 and TRBJ2-2; possible D gene TRBD1, 6 bases. Germline V gives CDR1 MNHEY, CDR2 SMNVEV (reference sequence). Trimming cost V 2 bases and J 5 bases, with 6 bases left between them. CDR3 size: 13 residues. This chain's CDR3 is CASSLRGTGELFF. CDR3 coding DNA: TGTGCCAGCAGTTTAAGGGGGACCGGGGAGCTGTTTTTT.

This clone came up once. V usage is TRBV5-1 and J usage is TRBJ1-3; TRBD1 matches 12 bases. CDR3 length: 16 amino acids. Germline V gene sequence: CDR1 SGHRS, CDR2 YFSETQ. The J segment lost 7 bases and the V segment lost 5 bases, leaving 10 bases of the junction unmatched. The CDR3 reads CASRDRPGQGANTIYF. CDR3 bases: TGCGCCAGCAGGGATCGGCCGGGACAGGGGGCTAACACCATATATTTT.

The chain couples TRBV11-2 to TRBJ2-1; D unclear. Germline loops: CDR1 SGHAT, CDR2 FQNNGV. The V end was cut by 7 bases, the J end by 5 bases, with 15 bases between. This CDR3 is 14 amino acids long. The DNA for the CDR3 is TGTGCCAGCACCCAGTGGTCGCGGCACAATGAGCAGTTCTTC. Protein sequence: CASTQWSRHNEQFF. Supplemented by reference TRBV11-2 and TRBJ2-1, the full variable domain reads EAGVAQSPRYKIIEKRQSVAFWCNPISGHATLYWYQQILGQGPKLLIQFQNNGVVDDSQLPKDRFSAERLKGVDSTLKIQPAKLEDSAVYLCASTQWSRHNEQFFGPGTRLTVL.

J is TRBJ2-7 and V is TRBV5-4; 8 bases align to TRBD2. This CDR3 comprises 13 residues. Looked up from germline, CDR1 is SGHNT and CDR2 is YYREEE (reference sequence). V lost 5 bases, J lost 1 base, and 2 bases stayed unmatched. The CDR3: CASRIAGSYEQYF. In DNA form, the CDR3 reads TGTGCCAGCAGGATAGCGGGGTCCTACGAGCAGTACTTC.

The rearrangement uses TRBV28 and TRBJ2-2; no clear D gene. The V end was cut by 6 bases, the J end by 4 bases, with 9 bases between. CDR1 is MDHEN, CDR2 SYDVKM, per germline. This CDR3 region has 13 residues. For the CDR3, the DNA is TGTGCCAGCAGAACCTCTAGCACCGGGGAGCTGTTTTTT. Translated: CASRTSSTGELFF.

DNA of the CDR3: TGTGCCAGCAGCTTAGGCGGAGCAGCGACTGGAAACACCATATATTTT. Its protein is CASSLGGAATGNTIYF. V and J are TRBV7-6 and TRBJ1-3; unclear D gene. The V gene's germline CDR1 is SGHVS and CDR2 FNYEAQ. The CDR3 runs 16 residues. The V end was cut by 1 base, the J end by 2 bases, with 12 bases between.

The chain links TRBV11-2 to TRBJ1-4; D is unclear. Germline-derived CDR1 and CDR2 are SGHAT and FQNNGV. The V end lost 3 bases, the J end lost 8 bases, and 16 bases lay between the germline ends. CDR3 length equals 15 residues. For the CDR3, the DNA is TGTGCCAGCAGCTTTGGCATCGGGAAAGGGGAAAAACTGTTTTTT. Protein: CASSFGIGKGEKLFF.